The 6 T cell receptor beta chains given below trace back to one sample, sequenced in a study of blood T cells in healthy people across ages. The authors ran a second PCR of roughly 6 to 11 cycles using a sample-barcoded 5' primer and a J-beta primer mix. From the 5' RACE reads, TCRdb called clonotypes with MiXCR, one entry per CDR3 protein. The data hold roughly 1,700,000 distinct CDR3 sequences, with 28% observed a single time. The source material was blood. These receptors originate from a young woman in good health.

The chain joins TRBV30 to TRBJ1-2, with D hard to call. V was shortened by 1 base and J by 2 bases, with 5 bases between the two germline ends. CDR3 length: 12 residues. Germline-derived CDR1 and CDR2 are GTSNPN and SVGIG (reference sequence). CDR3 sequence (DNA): TGTGCCTGGAGTGGTCTCAACTATGGCTACACCTTC. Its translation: CAWSGLNYGYTF.

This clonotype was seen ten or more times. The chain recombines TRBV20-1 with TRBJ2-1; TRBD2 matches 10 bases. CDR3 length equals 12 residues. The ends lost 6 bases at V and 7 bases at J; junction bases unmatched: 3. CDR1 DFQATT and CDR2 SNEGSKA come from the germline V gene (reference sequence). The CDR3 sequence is CSAGLAVNEQFF. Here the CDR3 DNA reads TGCAGTGCCGGACTAGCGGTTAATGAGCAGTTCTTC.

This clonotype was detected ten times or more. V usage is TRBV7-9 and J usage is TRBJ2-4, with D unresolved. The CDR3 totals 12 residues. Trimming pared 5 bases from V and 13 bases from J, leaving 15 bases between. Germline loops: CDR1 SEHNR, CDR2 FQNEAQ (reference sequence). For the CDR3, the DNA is TGTGCCAGCAGCGCCCCTCGTGAAGAGCAGTACTTC. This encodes CASSAPREEQYF.

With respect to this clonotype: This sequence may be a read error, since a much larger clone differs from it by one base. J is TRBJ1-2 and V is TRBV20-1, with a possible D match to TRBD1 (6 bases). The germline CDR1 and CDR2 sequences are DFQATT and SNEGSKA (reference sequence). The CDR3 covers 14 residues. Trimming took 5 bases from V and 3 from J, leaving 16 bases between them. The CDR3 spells CSASRNRADYGYTF. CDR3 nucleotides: TGCAGTGCTTCTCGCAACAGGGCAGACTATGGCTACACCTTC.

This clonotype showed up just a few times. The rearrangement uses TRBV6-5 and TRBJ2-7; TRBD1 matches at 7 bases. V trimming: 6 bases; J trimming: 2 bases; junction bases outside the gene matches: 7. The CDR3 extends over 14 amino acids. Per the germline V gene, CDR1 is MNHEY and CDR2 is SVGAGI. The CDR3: CASRAGGETYEQYF. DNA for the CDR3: TGTGCCAGCAGGGCAGGGGGAGAAACCTACGAGCAGTACTTC.

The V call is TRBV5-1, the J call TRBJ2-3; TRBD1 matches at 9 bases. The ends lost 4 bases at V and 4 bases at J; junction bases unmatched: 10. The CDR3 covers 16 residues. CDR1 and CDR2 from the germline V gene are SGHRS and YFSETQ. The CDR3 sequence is CASSAPGQGNPDTQYF. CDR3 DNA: TGCGCCAGCAGCGCACCGGGACAGGGTAATCCAGATACGCAGTATTTT.